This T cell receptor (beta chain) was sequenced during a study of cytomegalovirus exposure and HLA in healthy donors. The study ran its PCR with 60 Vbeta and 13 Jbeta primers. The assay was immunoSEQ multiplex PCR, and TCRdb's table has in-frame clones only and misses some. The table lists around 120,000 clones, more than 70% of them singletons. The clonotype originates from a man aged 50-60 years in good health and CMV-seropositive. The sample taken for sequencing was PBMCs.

CDR3 sequence (DNA): TGCGCCAGCAGCTTGGACAGGCCCCACGAGCAGTACTTC. Protein: CASSLDRPHEQYF. V and J are TRBV5-1 and TRBJ2-7, with a tentative D call TRBD1 (5 bases). The ends were cut back, 0 bases at V and 5 bases at J, with 9 bases in the middle. This CDR3 is built from 13 residues. Germline CDR1 SGHRS, CDR2 YFSETQ.